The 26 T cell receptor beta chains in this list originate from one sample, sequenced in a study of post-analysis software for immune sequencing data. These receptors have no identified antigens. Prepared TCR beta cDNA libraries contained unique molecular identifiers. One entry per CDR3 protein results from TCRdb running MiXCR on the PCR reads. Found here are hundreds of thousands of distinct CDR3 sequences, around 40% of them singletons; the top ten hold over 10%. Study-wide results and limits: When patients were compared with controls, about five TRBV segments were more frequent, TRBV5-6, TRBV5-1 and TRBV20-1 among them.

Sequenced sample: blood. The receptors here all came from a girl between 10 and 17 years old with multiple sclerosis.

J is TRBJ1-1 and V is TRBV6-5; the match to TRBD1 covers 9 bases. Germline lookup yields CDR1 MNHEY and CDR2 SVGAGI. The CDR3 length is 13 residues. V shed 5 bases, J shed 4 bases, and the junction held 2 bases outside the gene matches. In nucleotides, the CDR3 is TGTGCCAGCAGTCGGGACAGGGCCACTGAAGCTTTCTTT. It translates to CASSRDRATEAFF.

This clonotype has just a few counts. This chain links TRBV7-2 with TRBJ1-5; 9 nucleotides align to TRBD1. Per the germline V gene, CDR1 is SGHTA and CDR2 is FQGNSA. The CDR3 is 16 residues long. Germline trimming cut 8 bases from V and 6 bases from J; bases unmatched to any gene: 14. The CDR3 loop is CASGSNQQGATQPQHF. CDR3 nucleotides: TGTGCCAGCGGTTCCAACCAACAGGGGGCCACTCAGCCCCAGCATTTT.

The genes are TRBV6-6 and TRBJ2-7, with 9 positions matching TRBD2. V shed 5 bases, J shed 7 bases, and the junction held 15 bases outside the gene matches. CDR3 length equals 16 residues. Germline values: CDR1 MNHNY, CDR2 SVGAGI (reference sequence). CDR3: CASSQGLATAYNEQYF. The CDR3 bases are TGTGCCAGCAGTCAAGGACTAGCGACGGCCTACAATGAGCAGTACTTC.

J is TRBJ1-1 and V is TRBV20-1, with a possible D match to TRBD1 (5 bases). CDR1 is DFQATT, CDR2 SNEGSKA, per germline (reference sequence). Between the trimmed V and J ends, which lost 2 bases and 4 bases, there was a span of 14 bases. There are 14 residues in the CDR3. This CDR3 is CSARTGLGGTEAFF. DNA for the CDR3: TGCAGTGCTAGAACCGGCCTCGGGGGCACTGAAGCTTTCTTT.

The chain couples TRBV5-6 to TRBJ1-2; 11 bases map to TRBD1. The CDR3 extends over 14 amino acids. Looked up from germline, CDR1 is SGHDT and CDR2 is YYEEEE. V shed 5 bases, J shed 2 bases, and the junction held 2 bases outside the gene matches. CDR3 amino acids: CASSGTGGNYGYTF. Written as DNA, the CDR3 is TGTGCCAGCAGTGGGACAGGGGGAAACTATGGCTACACCTTC. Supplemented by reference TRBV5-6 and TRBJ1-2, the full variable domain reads DAGVTQSPTHLIKTRGQQVTLRCSPKSGHDTVSWYQQALGQGPQFIFQYYEEEERQRGNFPDRFSGHQFPNYSSELNVNALLLGDSALYLCASSGTGGNYGYTFGSGTRLTVV.

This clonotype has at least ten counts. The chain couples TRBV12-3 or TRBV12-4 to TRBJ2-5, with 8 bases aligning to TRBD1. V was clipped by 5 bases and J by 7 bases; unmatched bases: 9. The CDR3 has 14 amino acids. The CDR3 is CASSRGQALRTQYF. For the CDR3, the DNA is TGTGCCAGCAGTCGGGGACAGGCCCTAAGGACCCAGTACTTC.

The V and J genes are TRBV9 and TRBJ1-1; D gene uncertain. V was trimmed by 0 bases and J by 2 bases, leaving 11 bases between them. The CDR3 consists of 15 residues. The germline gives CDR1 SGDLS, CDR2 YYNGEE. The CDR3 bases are TGTGCCAGCAGCGTAGTGGCCAGTCCTAACACTGAAGCTTTCTTT. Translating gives CASSVVASPNTEAFF.

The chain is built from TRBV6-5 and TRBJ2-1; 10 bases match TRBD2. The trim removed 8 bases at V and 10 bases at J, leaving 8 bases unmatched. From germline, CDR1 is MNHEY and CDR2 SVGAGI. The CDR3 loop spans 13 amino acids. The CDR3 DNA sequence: TGTGCCAGCCCAAGCGGGAGGGCCCGGGAGCAGTTCTTC. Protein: CASPSGRAREQFF.

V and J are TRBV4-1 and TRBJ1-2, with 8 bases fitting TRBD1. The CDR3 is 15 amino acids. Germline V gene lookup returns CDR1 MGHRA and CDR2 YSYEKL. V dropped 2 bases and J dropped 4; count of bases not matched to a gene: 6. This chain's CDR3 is CASSQLDRASYGYTF. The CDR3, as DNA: TGCGCCAGCAGCCAACTGGACAGGGCTAGCTATGGCTACACCTTC.

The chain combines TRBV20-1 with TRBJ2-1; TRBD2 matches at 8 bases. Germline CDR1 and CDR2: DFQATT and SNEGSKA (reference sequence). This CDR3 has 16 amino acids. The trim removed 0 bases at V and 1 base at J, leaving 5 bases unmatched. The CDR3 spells CSARDSSGKSYNEQFF. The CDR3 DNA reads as TGCAGTGCTAGAGATAGTAGCGGGAAGTCCTACAATGAGCAGTTCTTC.

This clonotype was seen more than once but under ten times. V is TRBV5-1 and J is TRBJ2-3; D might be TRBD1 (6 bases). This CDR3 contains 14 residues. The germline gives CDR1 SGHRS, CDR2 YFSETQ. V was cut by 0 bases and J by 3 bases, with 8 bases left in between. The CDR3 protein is CASSLDRVTDTQYF. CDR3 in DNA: TGCGCCAGCAGCTTGGACAGGGTTACAGATACGCAGTATTTT.

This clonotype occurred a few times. The CDR3: CASSVTGVGEQYF. The CDR3 DNA reads as TGCGCCAGCAGCGTGACAGGGGTTGGCGAGCAGTACTTC. The chain has TRBV5-1 and TRBJ2-7; 8 bases line up with TRBD1. The germline V gene has CDR1 SGHRS and CDR2 YFSETQ. This CDR3 has 13 residues. The J segment lost 6 bases and the V segment lost 4 bases, leaving 6 bases of the junction unmatched.

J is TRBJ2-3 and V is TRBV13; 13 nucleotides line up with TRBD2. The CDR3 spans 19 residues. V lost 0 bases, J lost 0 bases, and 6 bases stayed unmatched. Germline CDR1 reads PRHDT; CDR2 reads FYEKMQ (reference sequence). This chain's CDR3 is CASSLGGLAGVSSTDTQYF. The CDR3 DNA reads TGTGCCAGCAGCTTAGGCGGACTAGCGGGGGTCTCAAGCACAGATACGCAGTATTTT. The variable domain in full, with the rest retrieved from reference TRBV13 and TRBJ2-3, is AAGVIQSPRHLIKEKRETATLKCYPIPRHDTVYWYQQGPGQDPQFLISFYEKMQSDKGSIPDRFSAQQFSDYHSELNMSSLELGDSALYFCASSLGGLAGVSSTDTQYFGPGTRLTVL.

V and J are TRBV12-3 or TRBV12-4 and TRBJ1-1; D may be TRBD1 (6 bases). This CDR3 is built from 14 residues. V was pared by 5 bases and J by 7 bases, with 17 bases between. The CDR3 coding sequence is TGTGCCAGCAGTCATCGCGGGGGGGCCCGTGAAGCTTTCTTT. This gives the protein CASSHRGGAREAFF.

CDR3 nucleotide sequence: TGTGCCAGCAGCCGCGAGCGAGGGGCCAATGAAAAACTGTTTTTT. Amino acids: CASSRERGANEKLFF. The rearrangement joins TRBV12-3 or TRBV12-4 to TRBJ1-4; a weak D match, TRBD1 (5 bases). The ends were cut back, 6 bases at V and 5 bases at J, with 16 bases in the middle. This CDR3 has 15 residues.

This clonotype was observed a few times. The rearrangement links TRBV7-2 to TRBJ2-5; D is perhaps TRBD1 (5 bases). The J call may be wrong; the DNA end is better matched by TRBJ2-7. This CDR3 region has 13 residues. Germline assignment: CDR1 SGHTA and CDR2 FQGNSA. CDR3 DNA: TGTGCCAGCAGCTTAGAGGGGCGCGGCGAGCAGTACTTC. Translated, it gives CASSLEGRGEQYF.

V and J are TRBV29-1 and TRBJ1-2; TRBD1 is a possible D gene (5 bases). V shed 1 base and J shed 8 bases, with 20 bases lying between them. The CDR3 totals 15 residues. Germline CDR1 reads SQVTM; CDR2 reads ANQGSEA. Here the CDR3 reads CSVEGGDYLQGGYTF. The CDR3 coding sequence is TGCAGCGTTGAAGGGGGGGACTACCTACAAGGGGGCTACACCTTC. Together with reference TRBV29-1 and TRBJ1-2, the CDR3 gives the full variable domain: SAVISQKPSRDICQRGTSLTIQCQVDSQVTMMFWYRQQPGQSLTLIATANQGSEATYESGFVIDKFPISRPNLTFSTLTVSNMSPEDSSIYLCSVEGGDYLQGGYTFGSGTRLTVV.

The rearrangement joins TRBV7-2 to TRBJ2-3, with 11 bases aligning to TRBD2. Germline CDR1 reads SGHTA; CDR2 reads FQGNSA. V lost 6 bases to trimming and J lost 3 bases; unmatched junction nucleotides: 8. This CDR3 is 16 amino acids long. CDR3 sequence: CASSRRLAGSTDTQYF. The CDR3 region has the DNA TGTGCCAGCAGTCGAAGACTAGCGGGATCGACAGATACGCAGTATTTT.

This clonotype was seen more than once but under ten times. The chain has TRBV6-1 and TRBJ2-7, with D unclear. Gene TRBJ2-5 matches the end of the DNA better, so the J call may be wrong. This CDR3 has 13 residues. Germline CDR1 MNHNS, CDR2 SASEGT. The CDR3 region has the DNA TGTGCCAGCAGTGAACAAACTTGGGAGACCCAGTACTTC. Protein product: CASSEQTWETQYF.

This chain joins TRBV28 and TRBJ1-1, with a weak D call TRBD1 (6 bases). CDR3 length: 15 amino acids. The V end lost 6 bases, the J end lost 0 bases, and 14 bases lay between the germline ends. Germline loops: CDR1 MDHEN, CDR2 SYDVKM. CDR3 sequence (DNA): TGTGCCAGCAGACTACAGGGCGCCATGAACACTGAAGCTTTCTTT. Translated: CASRLQGAMNTEAFF.

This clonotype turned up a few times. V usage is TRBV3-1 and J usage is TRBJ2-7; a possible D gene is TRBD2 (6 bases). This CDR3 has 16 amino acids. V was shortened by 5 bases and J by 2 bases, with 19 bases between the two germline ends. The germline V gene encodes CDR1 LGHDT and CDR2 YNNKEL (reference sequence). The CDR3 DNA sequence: TGTGCCAGCAGCAACTTAACGGGAGTCCCTACCTACGAGCAGTACTTC. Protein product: CASSNLTGVPTYEQYF.

CDR3 sequence reads: CASSQEWGGGYTF. Here the CDR3 DNA reads TGCGCCAGCAGCCAAGAGTGGGGAGGTGGCTACACCTTC. The J gene is TRBJ1-2, the V gene TRBV4-1; no clear D. This CDR3 spans 13 amino acids. Germline CDR1 reads MGHRA; CDR2 reads YSYEKL. Trimming shortened V by 0 bases and J by 7 bases, and 9 bases separated the two germline ends.

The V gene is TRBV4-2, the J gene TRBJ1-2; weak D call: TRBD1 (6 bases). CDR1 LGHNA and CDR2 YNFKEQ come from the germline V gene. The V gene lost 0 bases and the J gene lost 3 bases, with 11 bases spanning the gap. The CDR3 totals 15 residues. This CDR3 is CASSQDDTGYYGYTF. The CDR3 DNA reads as TGTGCCAGCAGCCAAGATGATACAGGGTACTATGGCTACACCTTC.

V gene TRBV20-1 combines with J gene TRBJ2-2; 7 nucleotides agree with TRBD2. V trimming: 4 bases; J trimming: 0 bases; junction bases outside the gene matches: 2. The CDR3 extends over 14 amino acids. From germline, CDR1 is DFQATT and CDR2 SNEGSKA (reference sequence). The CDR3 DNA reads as TGCAGTGCTAAAAGCGGGGCGAACACCGGGGAGCTGTTTTTT. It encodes CSAKSGANTGELFF.

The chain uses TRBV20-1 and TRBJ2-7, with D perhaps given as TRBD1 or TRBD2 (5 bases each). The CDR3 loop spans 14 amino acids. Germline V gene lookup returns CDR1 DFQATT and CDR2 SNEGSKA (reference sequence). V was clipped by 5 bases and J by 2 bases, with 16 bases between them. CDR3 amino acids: CSAPPGTYPYEQYF. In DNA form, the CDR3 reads TGCAGTGCTCCCCCAGGGACCTACCCCTACGAGCAGTACTTC.

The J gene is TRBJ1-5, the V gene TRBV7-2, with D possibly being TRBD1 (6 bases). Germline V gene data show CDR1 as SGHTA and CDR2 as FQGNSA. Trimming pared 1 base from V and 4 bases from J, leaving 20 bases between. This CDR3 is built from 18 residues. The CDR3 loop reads CASSLDGVYRTANQPQHF. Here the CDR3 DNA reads TGTGCCAGCAGCTTAGACGGTGTCTATAGGACAGCGAATCAGCCCCAGCATTTT.